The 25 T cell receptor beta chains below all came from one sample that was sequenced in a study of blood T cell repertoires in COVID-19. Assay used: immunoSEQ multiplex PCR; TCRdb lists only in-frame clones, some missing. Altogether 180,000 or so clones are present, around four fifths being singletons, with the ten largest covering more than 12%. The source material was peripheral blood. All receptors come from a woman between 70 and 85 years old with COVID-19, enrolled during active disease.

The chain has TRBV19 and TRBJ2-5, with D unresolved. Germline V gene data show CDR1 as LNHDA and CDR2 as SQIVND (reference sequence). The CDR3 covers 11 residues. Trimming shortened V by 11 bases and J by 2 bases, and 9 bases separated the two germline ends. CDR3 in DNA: TGTGCCGTCGGCAGGCAAGAGACCCAGTACTTC. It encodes CAVGRQETQYF. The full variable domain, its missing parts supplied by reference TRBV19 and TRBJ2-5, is DGGITQSPKYLFRKEGQNVTLSCEQNLNHDAMYWYRQDPGQGLRLIYYSQIVNDFQKGDIAEGYSVSREKKESFPLTVTSAQKNPTAFYLCAVGRQETQYFGPGTRLLVL.

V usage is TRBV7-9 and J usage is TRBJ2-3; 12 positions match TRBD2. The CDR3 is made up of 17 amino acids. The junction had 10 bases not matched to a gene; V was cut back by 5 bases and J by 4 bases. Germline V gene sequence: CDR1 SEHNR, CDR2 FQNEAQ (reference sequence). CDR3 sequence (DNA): TGTGCCAGCAGCCCATACCGGACTAGCGGGACGGCAGATACGCAGTATTTT. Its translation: CASSPYRTSGTADTQYF.

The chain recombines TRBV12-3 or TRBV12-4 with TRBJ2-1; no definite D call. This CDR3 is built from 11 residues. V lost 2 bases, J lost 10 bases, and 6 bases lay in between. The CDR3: CASSLYEEQFF. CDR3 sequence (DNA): TGTGCCAGCAGTTTATACGAGGAGCAGTTCTTC.

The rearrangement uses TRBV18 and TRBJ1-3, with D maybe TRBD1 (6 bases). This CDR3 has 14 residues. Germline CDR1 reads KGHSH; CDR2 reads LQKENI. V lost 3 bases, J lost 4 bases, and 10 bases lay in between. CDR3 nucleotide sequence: TGTGCCAGCTCACCCTGGGGGCTAGGAAACACCATATATTTT. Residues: CASSPWGLGNTIYF. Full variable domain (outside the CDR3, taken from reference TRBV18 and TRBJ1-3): NAGVMQNPRHLVRRRGQEARLRCSPMKGHSHVYWYRQLPEEGLKFMVYLQKENIIDESGMPKERFSAEFPKEGPSILRIQQVVRGDSAAYFCASSPWGLGNTIYFGEGSWLTVV.

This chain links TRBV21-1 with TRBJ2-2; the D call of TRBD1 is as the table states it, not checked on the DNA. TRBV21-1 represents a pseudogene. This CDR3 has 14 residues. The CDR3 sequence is CASSSTGVCGELFF. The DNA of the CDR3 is TGTGCCAGCAGCAGTACAGGGGTATGCGGGGAGCTGTTTTTT.

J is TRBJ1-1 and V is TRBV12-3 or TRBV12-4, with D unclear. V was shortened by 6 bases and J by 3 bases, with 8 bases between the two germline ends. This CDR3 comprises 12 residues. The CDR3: CASSPEDTEAFF. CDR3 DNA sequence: TGTGCCAGCAGCCCTGAGGACACTGAAGCTTTCTTT.

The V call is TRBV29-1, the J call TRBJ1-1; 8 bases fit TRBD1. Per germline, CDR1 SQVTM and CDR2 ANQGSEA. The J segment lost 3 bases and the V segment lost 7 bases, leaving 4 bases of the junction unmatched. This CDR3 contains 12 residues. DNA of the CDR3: TGCAGCGCTTCAGGGGGCTACACTGAAGCTTTCTTT. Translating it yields CSASGGYTEAFF.

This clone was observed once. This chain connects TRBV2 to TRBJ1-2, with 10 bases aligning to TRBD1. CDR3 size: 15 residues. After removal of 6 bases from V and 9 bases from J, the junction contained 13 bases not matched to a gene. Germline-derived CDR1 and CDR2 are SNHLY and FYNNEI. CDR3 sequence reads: CASRDRDRGYGRYTF. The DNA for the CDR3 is TGTGCCAGCAGGGACCGGGACAGGGGCTATGGGCGCTACACCTTC.

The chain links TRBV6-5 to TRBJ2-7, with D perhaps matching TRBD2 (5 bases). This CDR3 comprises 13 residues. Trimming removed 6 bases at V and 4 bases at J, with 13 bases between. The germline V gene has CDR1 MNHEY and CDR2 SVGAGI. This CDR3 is CASSLGLDYEQYF. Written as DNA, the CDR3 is TGTGCCAGCAGCCTAGGACTGGATTACGAGCAGTACTTC.

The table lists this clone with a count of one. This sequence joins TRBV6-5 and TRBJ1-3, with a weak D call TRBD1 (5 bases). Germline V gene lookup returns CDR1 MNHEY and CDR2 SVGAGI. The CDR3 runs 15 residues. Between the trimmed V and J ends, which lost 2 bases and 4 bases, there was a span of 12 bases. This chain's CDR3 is CASSYRTGPGNTIYF. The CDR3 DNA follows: TGTGCCAGCAGTTACCGTACAGGCCCCGGAAACACCATATATTTT.

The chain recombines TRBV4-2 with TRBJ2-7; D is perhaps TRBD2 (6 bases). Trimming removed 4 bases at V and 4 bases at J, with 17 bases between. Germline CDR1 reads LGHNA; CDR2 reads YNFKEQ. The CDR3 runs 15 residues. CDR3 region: CASSPTRSLTYEQYF. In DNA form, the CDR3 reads TGTGCCAGCAGCCCGACTAGATCCCTTACTTACGAGCAGTACTTC.

In DNA form, the CDR3 reads TGTGCCAGCACCCGAGGGAGGGGCAGTAACTACGAGCAGTACTTC. This sequence encodes CASTRGRGSNYEQYF. V usage is TRBV5-6 and J usage is TRBJ2-7; 7 nucleotides match TRBD2. V trimming: 6 bases; J trimming: 3 bases; junction bases outside the gene matches: 12. Germline V CDR1 and CDR2: SGHDT, YYEEEE. The CDR3 has 15 residues.

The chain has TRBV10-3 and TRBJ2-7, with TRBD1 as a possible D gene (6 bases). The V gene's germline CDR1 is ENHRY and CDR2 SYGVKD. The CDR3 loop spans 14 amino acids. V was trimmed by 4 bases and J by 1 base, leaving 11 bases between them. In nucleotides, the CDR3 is TGTGCCATCAGTGTGGACAGCCTTTCCTACGAGCAGTACTTC. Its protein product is CAISVDSLSYEQYF.

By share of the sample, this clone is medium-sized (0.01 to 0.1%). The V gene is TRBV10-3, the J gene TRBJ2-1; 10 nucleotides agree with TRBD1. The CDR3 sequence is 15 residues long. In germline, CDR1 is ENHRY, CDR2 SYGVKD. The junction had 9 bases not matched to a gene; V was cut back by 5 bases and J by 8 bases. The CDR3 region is CAISTGQGVYDEQFF. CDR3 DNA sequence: TGTGCCATCAGTACCGGACAGGGGGTTTATGATGAGCAGTTCTTC.

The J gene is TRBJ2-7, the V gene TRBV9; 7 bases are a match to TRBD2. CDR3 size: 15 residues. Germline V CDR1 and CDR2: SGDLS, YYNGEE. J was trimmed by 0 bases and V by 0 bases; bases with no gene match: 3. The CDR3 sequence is CASSVAASGSYEQYF. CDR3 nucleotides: TGTGCCAGCAGCGTAGCGGCTAGCGGCTCCTACGAGCAGTACTTC.

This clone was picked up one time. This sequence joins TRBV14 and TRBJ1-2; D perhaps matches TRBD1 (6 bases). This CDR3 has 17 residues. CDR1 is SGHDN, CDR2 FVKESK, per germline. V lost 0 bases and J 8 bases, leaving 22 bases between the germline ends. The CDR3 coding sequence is TGTGCCAGCAGCCAAGATAATGTGGTACAGGGCGGCTCCGGCTACACCTTC. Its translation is CASSQDNVVQGGSGYTF.

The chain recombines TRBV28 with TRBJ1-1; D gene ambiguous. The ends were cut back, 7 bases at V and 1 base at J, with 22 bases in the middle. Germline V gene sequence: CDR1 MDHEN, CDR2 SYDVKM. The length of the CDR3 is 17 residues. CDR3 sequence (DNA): TGTGCCAGCACCCCGGGTGTGAGGGCGTCGCGGAACACTGAAGCTTTCTTT. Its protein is CASTPGVRASRNTEAFF.

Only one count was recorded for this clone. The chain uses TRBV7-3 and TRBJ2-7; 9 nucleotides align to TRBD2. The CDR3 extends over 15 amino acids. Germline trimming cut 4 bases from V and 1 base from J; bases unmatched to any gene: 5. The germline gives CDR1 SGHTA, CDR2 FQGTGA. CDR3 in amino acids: CASSWKRGESYEQYV. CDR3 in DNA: TGTGCCAGCAGCTGGAAGCGGGGGGAATCCTACGAGCAGTACGTC.

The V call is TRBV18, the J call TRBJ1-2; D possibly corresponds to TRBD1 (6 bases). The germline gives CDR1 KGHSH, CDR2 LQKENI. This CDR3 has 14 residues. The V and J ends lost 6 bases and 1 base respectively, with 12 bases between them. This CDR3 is CASSYRANNYGYTF. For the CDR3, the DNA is TGTGCCAGCTCCTACAGGGCGAATAACTATGGCTACACCTTC. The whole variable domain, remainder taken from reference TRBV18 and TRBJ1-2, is NAGVMQNPRHLVRRRGQEARLRCSPMKGHSHVYWYRQLPEEGLKFMVYLQKENIIDESGMPKERFSAEFPKEGPSILRIQQVVRGDSAAYFCASSYRANNYGYTFGSGTRLTVV.

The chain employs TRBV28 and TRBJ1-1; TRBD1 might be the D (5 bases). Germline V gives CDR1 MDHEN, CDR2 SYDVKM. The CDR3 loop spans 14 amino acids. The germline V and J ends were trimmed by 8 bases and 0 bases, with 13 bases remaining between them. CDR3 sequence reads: CASLKQAVNTEAFF. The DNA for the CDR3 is TGTGCCAGCTTAAAACAGGCCGTGAACACTGAAGCTTTCTTT.

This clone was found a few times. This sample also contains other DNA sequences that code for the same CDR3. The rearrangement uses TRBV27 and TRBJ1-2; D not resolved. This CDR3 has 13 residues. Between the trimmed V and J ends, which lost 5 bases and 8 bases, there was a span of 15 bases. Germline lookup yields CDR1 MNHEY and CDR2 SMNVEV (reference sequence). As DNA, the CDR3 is TGTGCCAGCAGTCCGCACACCGGAGGGGGCTACACCTTC. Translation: CASSPHTGGGYTF.

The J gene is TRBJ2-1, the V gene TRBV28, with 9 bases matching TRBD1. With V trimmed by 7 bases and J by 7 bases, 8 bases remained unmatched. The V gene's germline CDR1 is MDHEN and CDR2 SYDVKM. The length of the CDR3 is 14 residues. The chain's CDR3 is CASIGQGNGNEQFF. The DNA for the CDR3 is TGTGCCAGCATCGGACAGGGGAATGGAAATGAGCAGTTCTTC.

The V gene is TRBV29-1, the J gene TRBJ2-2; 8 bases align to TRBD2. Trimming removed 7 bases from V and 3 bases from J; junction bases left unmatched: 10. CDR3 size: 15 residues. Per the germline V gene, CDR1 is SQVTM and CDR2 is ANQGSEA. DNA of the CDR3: TGCAGCGCCACGGGGGCTAGCGGGTACACCGGGGAGCTGTTTTTT. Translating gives CSATGASGYTGELFF.

CDR3 DNA sequence: TGCAGCGTGAGGCAGGGCGATCAGCCCCAGCATTTT. The encoded protein is CSVRQGDQPQHF. The rearrangement joins TRBV29-1 to TRBJ1-5; possibly TRBD1 for D (5 bases). Trimming cost V 6 bases and J 5 bases, with 11 bases left between them. This CDR3 is 12 amino acids long. The V gene's germline CDR1 is SQVTM and CDR2 ANQGSEA.

CDR3 nucleotides: TGTGCCAGCAGCAAAGAAGCAGGGCCCCGAGTATGTGGCTACACCTTC. It encodes CASSKEAGPRVCGYTF. V usage is TRBV21-1 and J usage is TRBJ1-2; the D call TRBD1 from the table was never checked on the DNA. TRBV21-1 is designated a pseudogene. This CDR3 spans 16 amino acids.